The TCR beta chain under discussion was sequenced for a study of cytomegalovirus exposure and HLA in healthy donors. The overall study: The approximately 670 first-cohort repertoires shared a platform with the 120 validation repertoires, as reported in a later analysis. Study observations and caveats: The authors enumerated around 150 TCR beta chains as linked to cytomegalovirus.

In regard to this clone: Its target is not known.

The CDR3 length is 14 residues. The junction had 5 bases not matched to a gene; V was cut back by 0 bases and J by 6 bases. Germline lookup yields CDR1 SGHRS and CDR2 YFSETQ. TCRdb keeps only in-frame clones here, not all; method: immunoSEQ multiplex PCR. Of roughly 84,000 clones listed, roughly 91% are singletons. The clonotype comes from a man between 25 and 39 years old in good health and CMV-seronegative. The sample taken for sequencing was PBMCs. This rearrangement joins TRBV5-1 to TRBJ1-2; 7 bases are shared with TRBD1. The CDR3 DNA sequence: TGCGCCAGCAGCTTGGAAGGACAGGTTCATGGCTACACCTTC. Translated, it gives CASSLEGQVHGYTF.